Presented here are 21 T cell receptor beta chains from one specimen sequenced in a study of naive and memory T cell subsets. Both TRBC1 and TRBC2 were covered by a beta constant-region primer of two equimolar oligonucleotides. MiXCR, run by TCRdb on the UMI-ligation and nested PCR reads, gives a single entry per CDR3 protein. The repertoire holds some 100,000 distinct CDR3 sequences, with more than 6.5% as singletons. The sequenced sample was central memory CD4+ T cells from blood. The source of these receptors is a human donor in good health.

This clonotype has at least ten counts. The CDR3 DNA sequence: TGTGCCAGCAGTACGGGACTAAGAGCTTTCTTT. Amino acids: CASSTGLRAFF. The chain combines TRBV12-3 or TRBV12-4 with TRBJ1-1, with D maybe TRBD1 (5 bases). The CDR3 extends over 11 amino acids. Trimming stripped 5 bases from V and 10 bases from J, with 11 bases between.

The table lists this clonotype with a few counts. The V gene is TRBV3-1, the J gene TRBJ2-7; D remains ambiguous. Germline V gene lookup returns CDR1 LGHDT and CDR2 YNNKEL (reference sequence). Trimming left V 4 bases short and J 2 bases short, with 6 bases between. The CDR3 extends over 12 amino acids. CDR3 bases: TGTGCCAGCAGCCTCTTAACCTACGAGCAGTACTTC. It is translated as CASSLLTYEQYF.

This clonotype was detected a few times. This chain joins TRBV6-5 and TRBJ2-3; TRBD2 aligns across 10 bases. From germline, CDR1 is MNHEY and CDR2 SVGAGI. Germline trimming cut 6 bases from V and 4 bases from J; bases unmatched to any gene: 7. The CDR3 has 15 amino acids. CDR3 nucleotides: TGTGCCAGCAGCCGGAAAGCGGGGGGGCCAGATACGCAGTATTTT. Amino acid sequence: CASSRKAGGPDTQYF.

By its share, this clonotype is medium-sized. The CDR3 DNA reads as TGCAGCGTTGTGTCCGGGGCCACTGAAGCTTTCTTT. Protein product: CSVVSGATEAFF. The J gene is TRBJ1-1, the V gene TRBV29-1, with TRBD1 as a possible D gene (5 bases). Germline V gene lookup returns CDR1 SQVTM and CDR2 ANQGSEA. Trimming left V 4 bases short and J 4 bases short, with 10 bases between. This CDR3 comprises 12 residues.

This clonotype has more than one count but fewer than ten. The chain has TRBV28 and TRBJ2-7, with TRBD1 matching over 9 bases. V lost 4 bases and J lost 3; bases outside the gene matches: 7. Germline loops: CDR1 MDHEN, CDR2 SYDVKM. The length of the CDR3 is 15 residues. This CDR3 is CASSSPGQGGYEQYF. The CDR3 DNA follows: TGTGCCAGCAGTTCTCCGGGACAGGGAGGCTACGAGCAGTACTTC.

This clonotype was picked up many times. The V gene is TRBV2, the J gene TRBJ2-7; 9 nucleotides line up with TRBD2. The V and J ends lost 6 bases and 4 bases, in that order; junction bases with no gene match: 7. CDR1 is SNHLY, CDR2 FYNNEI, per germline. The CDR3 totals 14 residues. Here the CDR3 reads CASRGSGSGYEQYF. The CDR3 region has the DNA TGTGCCAGCAGAGGTAGCGGGAGCGGTTACGAGCAGTACTTC.

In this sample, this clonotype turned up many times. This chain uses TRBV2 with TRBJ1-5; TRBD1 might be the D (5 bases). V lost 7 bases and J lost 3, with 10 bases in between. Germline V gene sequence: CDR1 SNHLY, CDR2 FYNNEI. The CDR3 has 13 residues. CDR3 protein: CASKGQVNQPQHF. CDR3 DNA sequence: TGTGCCAGCAAGGGGCAGGTCAATCAGCCCCAGCATTTT.

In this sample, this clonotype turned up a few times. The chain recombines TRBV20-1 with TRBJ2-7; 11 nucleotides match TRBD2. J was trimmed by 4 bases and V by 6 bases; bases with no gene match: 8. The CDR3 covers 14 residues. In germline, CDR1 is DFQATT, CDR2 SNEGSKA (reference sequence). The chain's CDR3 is CSALTSGSGYEQYF. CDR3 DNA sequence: TGCAGTGCCCTAACTAGCGGGAGCGGTTACGAGCAGTACTTC.

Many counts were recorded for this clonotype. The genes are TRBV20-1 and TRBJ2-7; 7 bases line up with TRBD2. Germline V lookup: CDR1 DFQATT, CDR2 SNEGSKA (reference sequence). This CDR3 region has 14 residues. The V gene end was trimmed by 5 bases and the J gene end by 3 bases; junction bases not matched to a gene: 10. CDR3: CSAGGGTFLYEQYF. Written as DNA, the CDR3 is TGCAGTGCTGGGGGGGGGACTTTCCTCTACGAGCAGTACTTC.

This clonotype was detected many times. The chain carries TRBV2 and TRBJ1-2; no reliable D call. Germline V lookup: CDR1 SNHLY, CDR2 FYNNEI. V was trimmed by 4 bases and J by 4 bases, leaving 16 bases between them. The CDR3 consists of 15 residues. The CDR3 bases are TGTGCCAGCAGTGTAAGGCGGGGTGTTGGCTATGGCTACACCTTC. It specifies CASSVRRGVGYGYTF.

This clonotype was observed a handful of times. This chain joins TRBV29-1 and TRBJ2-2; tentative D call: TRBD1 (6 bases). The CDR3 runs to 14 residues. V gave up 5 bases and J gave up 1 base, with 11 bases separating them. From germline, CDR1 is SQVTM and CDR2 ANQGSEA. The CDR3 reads CSVRGRGNTGELFF. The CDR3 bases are TGCAGCGTTCGGGGCAGGGGGAACACCGGGGAGCTGTTTTTT.

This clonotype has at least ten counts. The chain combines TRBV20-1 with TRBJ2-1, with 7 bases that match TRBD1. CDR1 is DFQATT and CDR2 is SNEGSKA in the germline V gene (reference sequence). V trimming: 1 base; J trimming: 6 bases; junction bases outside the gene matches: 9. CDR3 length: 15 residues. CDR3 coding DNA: TGCAGTGCTAGAGTAGTAGGACAGGTCGGCAATGAGCAGTTCTTC. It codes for CSARVVGQVGNEQFF.

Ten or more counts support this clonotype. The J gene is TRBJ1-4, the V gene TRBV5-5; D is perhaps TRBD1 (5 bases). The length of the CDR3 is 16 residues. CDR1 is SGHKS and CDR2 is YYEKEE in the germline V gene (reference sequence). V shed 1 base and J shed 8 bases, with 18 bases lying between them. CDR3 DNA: TGTGCCAGCAGCTTGCCCGCCGGACATCTAAGGGAAAAACTGTTTTTT. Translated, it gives CASSLPAGHLREKLFF. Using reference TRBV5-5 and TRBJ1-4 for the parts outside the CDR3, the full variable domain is DAGVTQSPTHLIKTRGQQVTLRCSPISGHKSVSWYQQVLGQGPQFIFQYYEKEERGRGNFPDRFSARQFPNYSSELNVNALLLGDSALYLCASSLPAGHLREKLFFGSGTQLSVL.

The CDR3 loop is CASLTPYEQYF. CDR3 in DNA: TGTGCCAGCCTAACCCCCTACGAGCAGTACTTC. The chain is built from TRBV6-1 and TRBJ2-7; the D is unclear. The CDR3 is made up of 11 amino acids. The V gene lost 8 bases and the J gene lost 2 bases, with 7 bases spanning the gap. Germline assignment: CDR1 MNHNS and CDR2 SASEGT.

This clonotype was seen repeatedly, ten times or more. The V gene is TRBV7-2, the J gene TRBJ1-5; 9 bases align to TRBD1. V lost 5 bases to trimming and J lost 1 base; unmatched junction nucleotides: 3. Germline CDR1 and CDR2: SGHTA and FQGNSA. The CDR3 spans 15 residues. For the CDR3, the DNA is TGTGCCAGCAGCCCGACAGGGGGAAGCAATCAGCCCCAGCATTTT. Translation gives CASSPTGGSNQPQHF.

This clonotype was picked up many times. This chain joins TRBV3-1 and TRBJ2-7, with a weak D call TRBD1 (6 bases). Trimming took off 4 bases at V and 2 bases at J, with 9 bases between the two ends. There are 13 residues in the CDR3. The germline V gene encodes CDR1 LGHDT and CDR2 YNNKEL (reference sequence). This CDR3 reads CASSRGQTYEQYF. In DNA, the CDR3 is TGTGCCAGCAGCCGCGGACAGACCTACGAGCAGTACTTC.

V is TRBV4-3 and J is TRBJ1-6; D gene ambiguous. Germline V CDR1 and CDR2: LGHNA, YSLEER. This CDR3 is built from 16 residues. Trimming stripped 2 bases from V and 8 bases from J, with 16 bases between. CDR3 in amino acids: CASSQNPRSEDSPLHF. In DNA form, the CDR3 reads TGCGCCAGCAGCCAAAATCCCCGGAGTGAAGATTCACCCCTCCACTTT.

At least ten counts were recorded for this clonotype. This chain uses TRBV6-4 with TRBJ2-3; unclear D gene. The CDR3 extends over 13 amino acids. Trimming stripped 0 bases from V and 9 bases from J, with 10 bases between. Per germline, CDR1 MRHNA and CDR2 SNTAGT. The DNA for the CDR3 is TGTGCCAGCAGTGACTCATGGACCGCCACGCAGTATTTT. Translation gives CASSDSWTATQYF.

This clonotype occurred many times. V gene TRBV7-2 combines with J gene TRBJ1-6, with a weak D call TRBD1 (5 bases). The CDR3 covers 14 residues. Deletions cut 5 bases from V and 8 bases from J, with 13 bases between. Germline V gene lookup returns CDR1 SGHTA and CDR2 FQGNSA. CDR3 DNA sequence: TGTGCCAGCAGCCAGGGCCAACTATATTCACCCCTCCACTTT. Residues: CASSQGQLYSPLHF.

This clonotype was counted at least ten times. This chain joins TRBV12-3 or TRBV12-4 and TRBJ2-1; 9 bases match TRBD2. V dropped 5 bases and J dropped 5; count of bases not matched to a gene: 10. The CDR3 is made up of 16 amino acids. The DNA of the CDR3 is TGTGCCAGCAGTACCCGGACTAGCGTCGTGGACAATGAGCAGTTCTTC. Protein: CASSTRTSVVDNEQFF.

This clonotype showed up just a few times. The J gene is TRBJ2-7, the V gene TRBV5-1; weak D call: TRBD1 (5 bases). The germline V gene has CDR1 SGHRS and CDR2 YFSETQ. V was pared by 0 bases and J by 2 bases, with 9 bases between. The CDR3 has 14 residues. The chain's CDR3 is CASSLESGTYEQYF. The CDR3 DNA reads TGCGCCAGCAGCTTGGAGTCAGGGACCTACGAGCAGTACTTC.